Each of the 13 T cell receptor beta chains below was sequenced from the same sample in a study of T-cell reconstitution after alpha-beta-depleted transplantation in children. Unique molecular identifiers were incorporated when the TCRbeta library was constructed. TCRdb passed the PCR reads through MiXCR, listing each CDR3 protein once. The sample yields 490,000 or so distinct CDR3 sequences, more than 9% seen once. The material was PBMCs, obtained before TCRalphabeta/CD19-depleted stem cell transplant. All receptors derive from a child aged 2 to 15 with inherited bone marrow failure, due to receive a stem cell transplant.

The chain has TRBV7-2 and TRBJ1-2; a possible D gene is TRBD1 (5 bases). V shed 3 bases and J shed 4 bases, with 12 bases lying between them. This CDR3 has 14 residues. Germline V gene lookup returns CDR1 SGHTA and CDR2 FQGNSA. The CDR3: CASSFQGVGYGYTF. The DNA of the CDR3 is TGTGCCAGCAGCTTTCAGGGAGTTGGCTATGGCTACACCTTC.

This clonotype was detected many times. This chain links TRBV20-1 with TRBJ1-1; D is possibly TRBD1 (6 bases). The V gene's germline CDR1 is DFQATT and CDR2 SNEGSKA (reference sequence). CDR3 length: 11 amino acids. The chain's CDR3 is CSAGGGFEAFF. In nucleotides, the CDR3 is TGCAGCGCAGGCGGGGGCTTTGAAGCTTTCTTT.

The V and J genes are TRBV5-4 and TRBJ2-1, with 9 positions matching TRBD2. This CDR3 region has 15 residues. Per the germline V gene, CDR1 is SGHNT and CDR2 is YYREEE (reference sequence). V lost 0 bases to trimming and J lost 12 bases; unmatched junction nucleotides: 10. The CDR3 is CASSLGLADFGGQFF. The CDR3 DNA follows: TGTGCCAGCAGCTTGGGACTAGCGGACTTTGGTGGGCAGTTCTTC.

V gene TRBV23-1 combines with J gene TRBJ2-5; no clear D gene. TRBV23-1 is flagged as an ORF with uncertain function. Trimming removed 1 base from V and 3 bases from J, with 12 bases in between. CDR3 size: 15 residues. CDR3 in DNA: TGCGCCAGCAGTCAATTTAGGCCGATGGAAGAGACCCAGTACTTC. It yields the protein CASSQFRPMEETQYF.

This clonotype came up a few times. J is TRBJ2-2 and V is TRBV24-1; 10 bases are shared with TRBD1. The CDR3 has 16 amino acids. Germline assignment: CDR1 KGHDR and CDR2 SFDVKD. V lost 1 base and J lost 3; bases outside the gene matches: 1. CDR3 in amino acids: CATSDLGTGDTGELFF. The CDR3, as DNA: TGTGCCACCAGTGATTTAGGGACAGGGGACACCGGGGAGCTGTTTTTT.

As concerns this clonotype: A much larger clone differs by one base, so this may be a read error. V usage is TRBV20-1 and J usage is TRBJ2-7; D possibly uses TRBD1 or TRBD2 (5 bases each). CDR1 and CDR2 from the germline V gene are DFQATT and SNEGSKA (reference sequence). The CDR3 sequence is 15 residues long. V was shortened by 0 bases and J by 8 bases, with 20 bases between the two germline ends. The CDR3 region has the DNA TGCAGTGCTAGAGATCCAGGGAGCTTCGGGTACAAGCAGTACTTC. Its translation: CSARDPGSFGYKQYF.

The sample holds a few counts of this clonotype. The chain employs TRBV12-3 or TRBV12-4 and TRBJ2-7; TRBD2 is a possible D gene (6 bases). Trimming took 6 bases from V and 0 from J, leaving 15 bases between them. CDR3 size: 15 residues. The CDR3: CASSVREKSSYEQYF. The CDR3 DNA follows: TGTGCCAGCAGCGTCCGGGAGAAGTCCTCCTACGAGCAGTACTTC.

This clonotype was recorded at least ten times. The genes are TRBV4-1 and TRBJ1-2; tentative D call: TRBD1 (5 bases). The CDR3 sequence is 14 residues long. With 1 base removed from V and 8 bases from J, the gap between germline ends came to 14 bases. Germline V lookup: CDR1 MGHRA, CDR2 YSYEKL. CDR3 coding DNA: TGCGCCAGCAGCCAAGTCGGGGGATCGGGCGGCTACACCTTC. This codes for CASSQVGGSGGYTF.

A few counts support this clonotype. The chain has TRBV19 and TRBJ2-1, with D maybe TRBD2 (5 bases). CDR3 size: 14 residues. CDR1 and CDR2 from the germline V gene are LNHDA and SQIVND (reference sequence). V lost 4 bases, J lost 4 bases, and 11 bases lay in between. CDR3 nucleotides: TGTGCCAGTAGTAAGCCTAGCCCGTACAATGAGCAGTTCTTC. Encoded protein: CASSKPSPYNEQFF.

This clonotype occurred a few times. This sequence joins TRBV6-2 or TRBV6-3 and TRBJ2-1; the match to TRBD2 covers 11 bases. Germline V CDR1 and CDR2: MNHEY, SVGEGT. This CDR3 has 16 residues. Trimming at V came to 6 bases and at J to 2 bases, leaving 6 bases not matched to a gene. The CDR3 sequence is CASRQLAGGAYNEQFF. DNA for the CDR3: TGTGCCAGCAGGCAATTAGCGGGAGGGGCCTACAATGAGCAGTTCTTC.

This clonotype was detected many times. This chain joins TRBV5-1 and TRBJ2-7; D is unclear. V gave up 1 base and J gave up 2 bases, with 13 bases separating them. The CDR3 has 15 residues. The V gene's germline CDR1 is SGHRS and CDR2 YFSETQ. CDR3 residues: CASSLLDRYTYEQYF. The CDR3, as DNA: TGCGCCAGCAGCTTGTTAGACCGATATACCTACGAGCAGTACTTC.

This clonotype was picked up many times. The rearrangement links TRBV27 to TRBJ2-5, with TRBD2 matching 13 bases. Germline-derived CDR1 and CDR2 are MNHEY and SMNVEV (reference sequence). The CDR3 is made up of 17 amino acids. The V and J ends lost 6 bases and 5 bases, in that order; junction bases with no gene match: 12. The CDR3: CASSPLGTSGMSETQYF. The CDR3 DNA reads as TGTGCCAGCAGCCCACTCGGGACTAGCGGGATGTCGGAGACCCAGTACTTC.

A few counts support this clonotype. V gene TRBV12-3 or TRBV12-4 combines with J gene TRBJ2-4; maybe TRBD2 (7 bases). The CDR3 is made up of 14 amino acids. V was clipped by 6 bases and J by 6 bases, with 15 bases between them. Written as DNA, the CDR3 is TGTGCCAGCAGGCTAGGGGGAGGGGTAAACATTCAGTACTTC. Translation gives CASRLGGGVNIQYF.